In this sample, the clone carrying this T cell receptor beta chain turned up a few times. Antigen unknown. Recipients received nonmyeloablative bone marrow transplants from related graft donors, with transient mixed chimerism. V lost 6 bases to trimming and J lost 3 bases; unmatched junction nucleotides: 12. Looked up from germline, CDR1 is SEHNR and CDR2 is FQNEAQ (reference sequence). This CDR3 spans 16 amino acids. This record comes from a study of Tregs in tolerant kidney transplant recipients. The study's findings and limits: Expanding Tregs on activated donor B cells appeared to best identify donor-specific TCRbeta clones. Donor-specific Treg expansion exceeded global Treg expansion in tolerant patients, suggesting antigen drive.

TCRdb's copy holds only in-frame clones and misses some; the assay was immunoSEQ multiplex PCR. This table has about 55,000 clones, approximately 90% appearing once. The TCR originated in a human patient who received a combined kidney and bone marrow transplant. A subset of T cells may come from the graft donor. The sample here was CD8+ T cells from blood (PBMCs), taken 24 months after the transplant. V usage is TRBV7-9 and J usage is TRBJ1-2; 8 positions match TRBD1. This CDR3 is CASSYSMTGEYYGYTF. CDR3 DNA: TGTGCCAGCAGTTACTCGATGACAGGGGAATACTATGGCTACACCTTC.